The 20 T cell receptor beta chains in this list originate from one sample, sequenced in a study of blood T cell repertoires in COVID-19. Using immunoSEQ multiplex PCR, the repertoire was profiled, and TCRdb retains in-frame clones only, with some absent. The repertoire includes around 32,000 clones, around 86% of them detected once, and about 5.9% sits in the top ten. Input material: peripheral blood. Receptor source: an elderly woman with active or convalescent COVID-19.

On this clone itself: The junction differs from germline at one of its ends, possibly a read error. V usage is TRBV24-1 and J usage is TRBJ2-7; 7 bases fit TRBD1. The CDR3 is 9 amino acids. Germline assignment: CDR1 KGHDR and CDR2 SFDVKD. CDR3 sequence (DNA): TGTGCCGACCGACAGGGCCTACTCTTC. As protein: CADRQGLLF.

To note about this clone: Other nucleotide sequences from this sample produce the same CDR3. V gene TRBV6-5 combines with J gene TRBJ2-5; D is possibly TRBD2 (7 bases). CDR3 size: 14 residues. V lost 0 bases and J lost 5, with 10 bases in between. Germline CDR1 MNHEY, CDR2 SVGAGI. The DNA of the CDR3 is TGTGCCAGCAGTTACTCGAGGGGGGGGGAGACCCAGTACTTC. Its protein is CASSYSRGGETQYF.

The chain joins TRBV6-6 to TRBJ2-5; 7 bases line up with TRBD1. The CDR3 is 11 amino acids. Germline assignment: CDR1 MNHNY and CDR2 SVGAGI (reference sequence). V was clipped by 5 bases and J by 11 bases; unmatched bases: 5. The CDR3, as DNA: TGTGCCAGCAGTGACAGGGTCCGTCAGTACTTC. Translation gives CASSDRVRQYF.

The chain couples TRBV19 to TRBJ2-2; possible D gene TRBD1, 5 bases. The CDR3 extends over 17 amino acids. The germline V and J ends were trimmed by 3 bases and 4 bases, with 18 bases remaining between them. Germline CDR1 and CDR2: LNHDA and SQIVND (reference sequence). This CDR3 reads CASSIRRGQGFTGELFF. As DNA, the CDR3 is TGTGCCAGTAGTATCCGTCGCGGCCAGGGATTCACCGGGGAGCTGTTTTTT.

The chain links TRBV6-5 to TRBJ2-4, with D maybe TRBD2 (5 bases). CDR3 length equals 15 residues. Looked up from germline, CDR1 is MNHEY and CDR2 is SVGAGI. V dropped 8 bases and J dropped 0 bases, with 14 bases sitting between them. CDR3 DNA sequence: TGTGCCAGCGGAGGACTGCAGCTAGCCAAAAACATTCAGTACTTC. Its protein product is CASGGLQLAKNIQYF.

This clone has only a few counts. This chain links TRBV19 with TRBJ2-3; D is perhaps TRBD2 (5 bases). CDR1 and CDR2 (germline): LNHDA, SQIVND (reference sequence). The length of the CDR3 is 11 residues. Trimming shortened V by 4 bases and J by 6 bases, and 5 bases separated the two germline ends. The CDR3 DNA sequence: TGTGCCAGTAGTACGGGGGATACGCAGTATTTT. Translating gives CASSTGDTQYF.

The chain recombines TRBV11-2 with TRBJ1-1; TRBD1 might be the D (6 bases). CDR1 and CDR2 (germline): SGHAT, FQNNGV. V dropped 0 bases and J dropped 0 bases, with 8 bases sitting between them. This CDR3 has 15 residues. The CDR3 sequence: CASSLERTVNTEAFF. The CDR3 DNA reads TGTGCCAGCAGCTTAGAACGGACAGTGAACACTGAAGCTTTCTTT.

CDR3 sequence reads: CASSESGSTDTQYF. The DNA for the CDR3 is TGTGCCAGCAGCGAAAGCGGTAGCACAGATACGCAGTATTTT. The V gene is TRBV9, the J gene TRBJ2-3; the D gene is possibly TRBD2 (5 bases). Between the trimmed V and J ends, which lost 3 bases and 0 bases, there was a span of 8 bases. The CDR3 covers 14 residues. Germline CDR1 is SGDLS and CDR2 is YYNGEE.

The rearrangement uses TRBV7-8 and TRBJ1-5; 8 bases fit TRBD1. Germline V gene data show CDR1 as SGHVS and CDR2 as FQNEAQ. With 3 bases clipped from V and 1 base from J, the junction kept 5 bases outside the gene matches. This CDR3 spans 16 amino acids. The CDR3 loop is CASSFMNRGSNQPQHF. In nucleotides, the CDR3 is TGTGCCAGCAGCTTCATGAACAGGGGGAGCAATCAGCCCCAGCATTTT. Drawing the rest from reference TRBV7-8 and TRBJ1-5, the complete variable domain is GAGVSQSPRYKVAKRGQDVALRCDPISGHVSLFWYQQALGQGPEFLTYFQNEAQLDKSGLPSDRFFAERPEGSVSTLKIQRTQQEDSAVYLCASSFMNRGSNQPQHFGDGTRLSIL.

In nucleotides, the CDR3 is TGCGCCAGCAGTCAGGGGCGCACAGATACGCAGTATTTT. It yields the protein CASSQGRTDTQYF. The rearrangement joins TRBV4-1 to TRBJ2-3; TRBD1 is a possible D gene (6 bases). CDR1 and CDR2 from the germline V gene are MGHRA and YSYEKL. Trimming took 6 bases from V and 1 from J, leaving 8 bases between them. CDR3 length: 13 residues.

This chain connects TRBV3-1 (or the pseudogene TRBV3-2) to TRBJ2-7, with TRBD1 matching 7 bases. V lost 2 bases and J lost 4; bases outside the gene matches: 8. CDR3 size: 15 residues. Germline values: CDR1 LGHDT, CDR2 YNNKEL (reference sequence). CDR3 bases: TGTGCCAGCAGCCAATTTCGGGACAGCGCTTACGAGCAGTACTTC. Protein: CASSQFRDSAYEQYF.

The rearrangement uses TRBV4-3 and TRBJ1-5; D gene uncertain. Trimming removed 0 bases at V and 3 bases at J, with 9 bases between. The germline V gene encodes CDR1 LGHNA and CDR2 YSLEER. This CDR3 has 15 amino acids. This CDR3 is CASSQDFTANQPQHF. The CDR3 DNA reads TGCGCCAGCAGCCAAGATTTTACAGCCAATCAGCCCCAGCATTTT.

This rearrangement joins TRBV28 to TRBJ1-1; 10 nucleotides line up with TRBD1. The CDR3 loop spans 15 amino acids. Germline-derived CDR1 and CDR2 are MDHEN and SYDVKM. Trimming removed 4 bases from V and 1 base from J; junction bases left unmatched: 3. The CDR3 DNA reads TGTGCCAGCAGTTGGACAGGGGGACCGAACACTGAAGCTTTCTTT. This sequence encodes CASSWTGGPNTEAFF.

The V and J genes are TRBV5-1 and TRBJ2-5, with 7 positions matching TRBD1. The CDR3 covers 14 residues. CDR1 and CDR2 (germline): SGHRS, YFSETQ. V was clipped by 4 bases and J by 5 bases; unmatched bases: 8. The CDR3: CASSPTGSVETQYF. The DNA for the CDR3 is TGCGCCAGCAGCCCGACAGGGTCGGTGGAGACCCAGTACTTC.

The CDR3 here is CASSLVFGGNTEAFF. The CDR3 bases are TGCGCCAGCAGCTTGGTTTTCGGGGGGAACACTGAAGCTTTCTTT. The chain carries TRBV5-1 and TRBJ1-1; TRBD1 might be the D (5 bases). V dropped 0 bases and J dropped 1 base, with 10 bases sitting between them. CDR3 length: 15 residues. CDR1 is SGHRS, CDR2 YFSETQ, per germline. The variable domain in full, with the rest retrieved from reference TRBV5-1 and TRBJ1-1, is KAGVTQTPRYLIKTRGQQVTLSCSPISGHRSVSWYQQTPGQGLQFLFEYFSETQRNKGNFPGRFSGRQFSNSRSEMNVSTLELGDSALYLCASSLVFGGNTEAFFGQGTRLTVV.

The J gene is TRBJ1-2, the V gene TRBV9; 7 nucleotides match TRBD1. Per germline, CDR1 SGDLS and CDR2 YYNGEE. There are 13 residues in the CDR3. Trimming removed 4 bases from V and 3 bases from J; junction bases left unmatched: 3. In nucleotides, the CDR3 is TGTGCCAGCAGCACCACAGGGGACTATGGCTACACCTTC. Translating it yields CASSTTGDYGYTF.

The chain joins TRBV6-1 to TRBJ2-1; D is unclear. Germline loops: CDR1 MNHNS, CDR2 SASEGT. With 3 bases removed from V and 5 bases from J, the gap between germline ends came to 20 bases. This CDR3 is built from 17 residues. The CDR3 region is CASSDPSLATANNEQFF. The CDR3 DNA sequence: TGTGCCAGCAGTGACCCCTCGTTGGCCACAGCCAACAATGAGCAGTTCTTC.

The chain is built from TRBV5-4 and TRBJ2-1; 9 nucleotides align to TRBD2. The CDR3 length is 15 residues. Germline trimming cut 4 bases from V and 4 bases from J; bases unmatched to any gene: 6. Germline-derived CDR1 and CDR2 are SGHNT and YYREEE (reference sequence). The CDR3 DNA reads TGTGCCAGCAGCCAGGCTAGCGGGACATACAATGAGCAGTTCTTC. Residues: CASSQASGTYNEQFF.

The gene calls are TRBV2 and TRBJ1-3; weak D call: TRBD1 (6 bases). Looked up from germline, CDR1 is SNHLY and CDR2 is FYNNEI. The CDR3 covers 16 residues. Trimming took off 5 bases at V and 6 bases at J, with 20 bases between the two ends. Here the CDR3 reads CASSFQGAGAANTIYF. CDR3 bases: TGTGCCAGCAGTTTTCAAGGCGCAGGGGCGGCAAACACCATATATTTT.

This chain uses TRBV5-4 with TRBJ2-5, with 9 bases identical to TRBD2. The CDR3 length is 15 residues. The germline CDR1 and CDR2 sequences are SGHNT and YYREEE (reference sequence). The V and J ends lost 0 bases and 5 bases, in that order; junction bases with no gene match: 5. In nucleotides, the CDR3 is TGTGCCAGCAGCTTGGCCCCAGCGGGAGGCGAGACCCAGTACTTC. Translating gives CASSLAPAGGETQYF.